This T cell receptor beta chain was retrieved from a study of metastatic and nonmetastatic thyroid tumors. Whole-study context: Comparative analysis of repertoires was undertaken across blood and tumor or nodule tissue obtained from malignant and benign thyroid patients.

Study-wide findings and caveats: When malignant thyroid tumors were compared with benign nodules, TCR beta diversity was reportedly significantly higher in the malignant tumors. This held in both blood and tumor samples.

No patient received treatment before thyroid surgery. With regard to this clone: Its antigen is not known.

Per the authors' pipeline: What underpinned the distant-metastasis classifier for papillary thyroid cancer was the set of CDR3 differences across clinicopathological groups. TCRdb re-processed the PCR reads through MiXCR. TCRdb, not the original authors, processed these V and J calls. The table lists roughly 61,000 clones, approximately 4% of them singletons. The TCR was taken from a female donor with papillary thyroid cancer or a benign thyroid nodule (not recorded which). Some clones in this sample may be carry-over from other donors' samples. Sequenced input: blood.

The CDR3 DNA follows: TGCAGTGCTAGAGAAGGTAGCGGGATTCCAGATACGCAGTATTTT. Amino acid sequence: CSAREGSGIPDTQYF. V gene TRBV20-1 combines with J gene TRBJ2-3; TRBD2 matches 8 bases. Germline V gene lookup returns CDR1 DFQATT and CDR2 SNEGSKA (reference sequence). There are 15 residues in the CDR3. J was trimmed by 4 bases and V by 0 bases; bases with no gene match: 6.